A single sample is the source of the 32 T cell receptor beta chains below, sequenced in a study of T-cell reconstitution after alpha-beta-depleted transplantation in children. Preparing the TCRbeta library involved the use of unique molecular identifiers. TCRdb itself ran the PCR reads through MiXCR, one entry per CDR3 protein. The table lists nearly 400,000 distinct CDR3 sequences, around 21% of them singletons. Here the sequenced sample was PBMCs from the stem cell graft donor, taken from the stem cell graft. Receptors originate from a human donor who donated a stem cell graft to a child with acute myeloid leukemia.

The CDR3 region is CASSHHLDTPVDEQYF. The DNA of the CDR3 is TGTGCCAGCAGCCATCATCTCGATACCCCTGTCGACGAGCAGTACTTC. The gene calls are TRBV3-1 and TRBJ2-7; D ambiguous. The CDR3 length is 16 residues. Germline V gives CDR1 LGHDT, CDR2 YNNKEL (reference sequence). The V end lost 3 bases, the J end lost 5 bases, and 20 bases lay between the germline ends.

This sequence joins TRBV20-1 and TRBJ1-5, with a tentative D call TRBD1 (5 bases). V gave up 5 bases and J gave up 0 bases, with 8 bases separating them. The CDR3 spans 13 residues. The germline V gene has CDR1 DFQATT and CDR2 SNEGSKA (reference sequence). CDR3 sequence reads: CSARGYSNQPQHF. The CDR3 DNA sequence: TGCAGTGCTCGGGGGTATAGCAATCAGCCCCAGCATTTT.

The J gene is TRBJ2-2, the V gene TRBV6-6; no firm D call. The CDR3 is 13 residues long. The V end was cut by 2 bases, the J end by 3 bases, with 4 bases between. The germline gives CDR1 MNHNY, CDR2 SVGAGI (reference sequence). The CDR3 DNA follows: TGTGCCAGCAGTTACGCCGACACCGGGGAGCTGTTTTTT. Residues: CASSYADTGELFF.

This clonotype was observed at least ten times. The gene calls are TRBV6-5 and TRBJ1-1, with D perhaps matching TRBD1 (6 bases). Germline assignment: CDR1 MNHEY and CDR2 SVGAGI. The V gene lost 2 bases and the J gene lost 10 bases, with 11 bases spanning the gap. This CDR3 contains 12 residues. The CDR3 here is CASSYREGGAFF. The CDR3, as DNA: TGTGCCAGCAGTTACAGGGAAGGGGGAGCTTTCTTT.

The table lists this clonotype with a few counts. DNA of the CDR3: TGTGCCAGCAGCTTATCCGCGGGAGGGGGCCGCTCACCCCTCCACTTT. It codes for CASSLSAGGGRSPLHF. The chain has TRBV7-2 and TRBJ1-6; 7 positions agree with TRBD1. CDR1 is SGHTA, CDR2 FQGNSA, per germline. This CDR3 spans 16 amino acids. Losses at the gene ends were 2 bases for V and 10 bases for J; bases not matched to a gene: 11.

Only one count was recorded for this clonotype. V gene TRBV25-1 combines with J gene TRBJ2-4; D remains unclear. The CDR3 covers 16 residues. V was cut by 0 bases and J by 0 bases, with 9 bases left in between. Per germline, CDR1 MGHDK and CDR2 SYGVNS. DNA of the CDR3: TGTGCCAGCAGTGAATACCAGCCCCTAGCCAAAAACATTCAGTACTTC. It codes for CASSEYQPLAKNIQYF.

The chain is built from TRBV11-2 and TRBJ2-3; 9 bases match TRBD2. The V gene end was trimmed by 7 bases and the J gene end by 0 bases; junction bases not matched to a gene: 14. In germline, CDR1 is SGHAT, CDR2 FQNNGV. The CDR3 runs 18 residues. The DNA of the CDR3 is TGTGCCAGCACCACCCCGCTAACTAGCGGGTCGAGCACAGATACGCAGTATTTT. It specifies CASTTPLTSGSSTDTQYF.

This chain connects TRBV10-3 to TRBJ2-7; tentative D call: TRBD2 (6 bases). V was pared by 6 bases and J by 5 bases, with 20 bases between. Per germline, CDR1 ENHRY and CDR2 SYGVKD. The CDR3 has 15 amino acids. DNA of the CDR3: TGTGCCATCAGGGGGACCCGGGGAGGAGGCCACGAGCAGTACTTC. It codes for CAIRGTRGGGHEQYF.

This clonotype came up a few times. The V and J genes are TRBV6-1 and TRBJ2-7; 8 nucleotides agree with TRBD2. Trimming took 0 bases from V and 0 from J; bases not matched to a gene: 10. Germline V CDR1 and CDR2: MNHNS, SASEGT. The CDR3 is 18 amino acids. Here the CDR3 reads CASSEARWVAGSSYEQYF. The CDR3 DNA follows: TGTGCCAGCAGTGAAGCGCGGTGGGTAGCGGGGAGCTCCTACGAGCAGTACTTC.

V and J are TRBV5-1 and TRBJ2-1; D not resolved. The ends were cut back, 2 bases at V and 7 bases at J, with 10 bases in the middle. In germline, CDR1 is SGHRS, CDR2 YFSETQ. The CDR3 consists of 13 residues. The CDR3 DNA reads TGCGCCAGCAGCTTTCCTCCTGGGAATGAGCAGTTCTTC. Translation: CASSFPPGNEQFF.

This rearrangement joins TRBV5-5 to TRBJ1-2; D perhaps matches TRBD1 (5 bases). V lost 1 base, J lost 2 bases, and 12 bases lay in between. The germline gives CDR1 SGHKS, CDR2 YYEKEE (reference sequence). This CDR3 has 15 amino acids. CDR3 residues: CASSLSQGRNYGYTF. In nucleotides, the CDR3 is TGTGCCAGCAGCTTGTCGCAGGGCCGGAACTATGGCTACACCTTC.

The chain joins TRBV20-1 to TRBJ2-7; D possibly corresponds to TRBD1 (6 bases). There are 13 residues in the CDR3. V was pared by 5 bases and J by 2 bases, with 13 bases between. The germline V gene encodes CDR1 DFQATT and CDR2 SNEGSKA (reference sequence). The CDR3 reads CSAVIQGAYEQYF. The CDR3 DNA reads TGCAGTGCTGTAATACAGGGAGCCTACGAGCAGTACTTC.

The genes are TRBV18 and TRBJ2-7, with D maybe TRBD2 (5 bases). The CDR3 sequence is 13 residues long. The germline V and J ends were trimmed by 3 bases and 5 bases, with 11 bases remaining between them. Germline values: CDR1 KGHSH, CDR2 LQKENI. CDR3 region: CASSPTTSNEQYF. The CDR3 nucleotides are TGTGCCAGCTCACCGACAACTAGTAACGAGCAGTACTTC.

With respect to this clonotype: A junction end diverges from the germline sequence, so it may reflect a read error. The chain uses TRBV5-1 and TRBJ2-7; D ambiguous. CDR3 length equals 11 residues. Germline V gene lookup returns CDR1 SGHRS and CDR2 YFSETQ. CDR3 protein: CAGSSEHEQYF. Here the CDR3 DNA reads TGCGCCGGCAGCTCGGAGCACGAGCAGTACTTC. The full variable domain, its missing parts supplied by reference TRBV5-1 and TRBJ2-7, is KAGVTQTPRYLIKTRGQQVTLSCSPISGHRSVSWYQQTPGQGLQFLFEYFSETQRNKGNFPGRFSGRQFSNSRSEMNVSTLELGDSALYLCAGSSEHEQYFGPGTRLTVT.

The gene calls are TRBV12-3 or TRBV12-4 and TRBJ2-1; 9 nucleotides line up with TRBD2. The CDR3 loop spans 17 amino acids. With 7 bases clipped from V and 4 bases from J, the junction kept 14 bases outside the gene matches. In nucleotides, the CDR3 is TGTGCCAGCACCTCCGGGACTAGCAGATTCCTGTACAATGAGCAGTTCTTC. Protein product: CASTSGTSRFLYNEQFF.

This clonotype appeared a few times. This sequence joins TRBV12-3 or TRBV12-4 and TRBJ2-3; 8 nucleotides match TRBD1. The CDR3 contains 20 residues. After removal of 7 bases from V and 0 bases from J, the junction contained 21 bases not matched to a gene. CDR3 sequence: CASTPQPGTGNHPSTDTQYF. The DNA for the CDR3 is TGTGCCAGCACTCCTCAGCCCGGGACAGGCAACCACCCTAGCACAGATACGCAGTATTTT.

This clonotype was counted only a few times. The J gene is TRBJ1-1, the V gene TRBV29-1; D ambiguous. The CDR3 is 13 amino acids. Germline V gene sequence: CDR1 SQVTM, CDR2 ANQGSEA. V gave up 4 bases and J gave up 2 bases, with 11 bases separating them. DNA for the CDR3: TGCAGCGTTGTAGGCCAGATTAACACTGAAGCTTTCTTT. Protein product: CSVVGQINTEAFF.

This clonotype appeared many times. The chain employs TRBV28 and TRBJ2-7; D gene unclear. Between the trimmed V and J ends, which lost 3 bases and 0 bases, there was a span of 9 bases. This CDR3 comprises 14 residues. Germline V gene data show CDR1 as MDHEN and CDR2 as SYDVKM. The CDR3 DNA follows: TGTGCCAGCAGTTTGCCACAATACTCCTACGAGCAGTACTTC. Its translation is CASSLPQYSYEQYF.

This clonotype has a handful of counts. The V and J genes are TRBV20-1 and TRBJ2-1; no definite D call. Trimming left V 2 bases short and J 5 bases short, with 13 bases between. Germline V lookup: CDR1 DFQATT, CDR2 SNEGSKA (reference sequence). This CDR3 is 14 amino acids long. The CDR3, as DNA: TGCAGTGCTAGACCGCTGTCTCGGAACAATGAGCAGTTCTTC. This sequence encodes CSARPLSRNNEQFF.

The V gene is TRBV7-3, the J gene TRBJ2-5; unclear D gene. Germline V gene data show CDR1 as SGHTA and CDR2 as FQGTGA. Trimming pared 4 bases from V and 5 bases from J, leaving 11 bases between. There are 13 residues in the CDR3. This CDR3 is CASSSQTQETQYF. CDR3 bases: TGTGCCAGCAGCTCCCAAACCCAGGAGACCCAGTACTTC. The entire variable domain, with the rest obtained from reference TRBV7-3 and TRBJ2-5, is as follows: GAGVSQTPSNKVTEKGKYVELRCDPISGHTALYWYRQSLGQGPEFLIYFQGTGAADDSGLPNDRFFAVRPEGSVSTLKIQRTERGDSAVYLCASSSQTQETQYFGPGTRLLVL.

This clonotype showed up just a few times. The chain combines TRBV28 with TRBJ2-1; D unresolved. V was trimmed by 9 bases and J by 1 base, leaving 16 bases between them. CDR1 is MDHEN and CDR2 is SYDVKM in the germline V gene. CDR3 size: 15 residues. The CDR3 nucleotides read TGTGCCAGTTACTCCGCTGGCGGTTCCTACAATGAGCAGTTCTTC. As protein: CASYSAGGSYNEQFF.

The CDR3 is CASSLGASAASTDTQYF. CDR3 in DNA: TGTGCCAGCAGCTTGGGAGCCTCAGCGGCTAGCACAGATACGCAGTATTTT. V and J are TRBV5-8 and TRBJ2-3, with D perhaps matching TRBD2 (5 bases). The CDR3 is 17 amino acids. V gave up 0 bases and J gave up 0 bases, with 14 bases separating them. Germline loops: CDR1 SGHTS, CDR2 YDEGEE.

This clonotype has only a few counts. V and J are TRBV5-8 and TRBJ2-7; 8 positions agree with TRBD2. The V segment lost 2 bases and the J segment 3 bases; nucleotides outside the gene matches: 7. From germline, CDR1 is SGHTS and CDR2 YDEGEE. CDR3 length equals 15 residues. The CDR3 here is CASSFGTRYNYEQYF. The CDR3 DNA reads TGTGCCAGCAGCTTTGGGACTAGATACAACTACGAGCAGTACTTC. The full variable domain, rest sourced from reference TRBV5-8 and TRBJ2-7, is EAGVTQSPTHLIKTRGQQATLRCSPISGHTSVYWYQQALGLGLQFLLWYDEGEERNRGNFPPRFSGRQFPNYSSELNVNALELEDSALYLCASSFGTRYNYEQYFGPGTRLTVT.

DNA for the CDR3: TGTGCCAGCAGCCGCAGAAGAGGGGCTGGGACAGATACGCAGTATTTT. Protein sequence: CASSRRRGAGTDTQYF. The chain uses TRBV11-3 and TRBJ2-3, with D perhaps TRBD1 or TRBD2 (5 bases each). The germline V gene encodes CDR1 SGHNT and CDR2 YENEEA. This CDR3 spans 16 amino acids. V lost 5 bases and J lost 3, with 18 bases in between.

This clonotype was seen more than once but under ten times. The chain uses TRBV27 and TRBJ2-1; a possible D gene is TRBD1 (5 bases). The CDR3 is 14 amino acids. Germline lookup yields CDR1 MNHEY and CDR2 SMNVEV (reference sequence). V was trimmed by 0 bases and J by 6 bases, leaving 9 bases between them. The CDR3 DNA sequence: TGTGCCAGCAGTTTATCGTGGGGCGCCAATGAGCAGTTCTTC. It specifies CASSLSWGANEQFF.

This clonotype was counted between two and nine times. This sequence joins TRBV12-3 or TRBV12-4 and TRBJ2-3; 7 bases are shared with TRBD2. The junction had 9 bases not matched to a gene; V was cut back by 7 bases and J by 2 bases. The length of the CDR3 is 15 residues. The CDR3 nucleotides are TGTGCCAGCACCCCGACTAGCCAGATCACAGATACGCAGTATTTT. Translated: CASTPTSQITDTQYF.

The gene calls are TRBV12-3 or TRBV12-4 and TRBJ2-1; 8 nucleotides agree with TRBD2. The CDR3 contains 15 residues. Germline trimming cut 5 bases from V and 4 bases from J; bases unmatched to any gene: 7. Here the CDR3 DNA reads TGTGCCAGCAGTGTCCTAGCGGGCAAATACAATGAGCAGTTCTTC. It codes for CASSVLAGKYNEQFF.

In its sample, this clonotype was seen a few times. This sequence joins TRBV20-1 and TRBJ2-7; 10 bases fit TRBD2. The germline CDR1 and CDR2 sequences are DFQATT and SNEGSKA (reference sequence). This CDR3 region has 14 residues. Trimming removed 6 bases from V and 1 base from J; junction bases left unmatched: 6. CDR3 sequence: CSAWASGGSYEQYF. The CDR3 bases are TGCAGTGCGTGGGCTAGCGGGGGATCCTACGAGCAGTACTTC.

The chain couples TRBV7-3 to TRBJ2-1; TRBD2 agrees at 12 bases. V shed 1 base, J shed 9 bases, and the junction held 7 bases outside the gene matches. CDR1 SGHTA and CDR2 FQGTGA come from the germline V gene. CDR3 length: 16 amino acids. For the CDR3, the DNA is TGTGCCAGCAGCTTAAGGTTGGAGGGACTAGCGGGTGAGCAGTTCTTC. As protein: CASSLRLEGLAGEQFF.

The rearrangement joins TRBV5-1 to TRBJ2-3, with D hard to call. V shed 7 bases and J shed 0 bases, with 15 bases lying between them. In germline, CDR1 is SGHRS, CDR2 YFSETQ. The CDR3 runs 15 residues. For the CDR3, the DNA is TGCGCCAGCTCAACTTCTACAATCAGCACAGATACGCAGTATTTT. Translated, it gives CASSTSTISTDTQYF.

A few counts support this clonotype. The gene calls are TRBV20-1 and TRBJ2-7; a weak D match, TRBD1 (8 bases). Trimming cost V 5 bases and J 7 bases, with 27 bases left between them. The CDR3 is 16 residues long. Per germline, CDR1 DFQATT and CDR2 SNEGSKA (reference sequence). The CDR3 sequence: CSALPFGGGTGGEQYF. In DNA, the CDR3 is TGCAGTGCTTTGCCCTTTGGGGGGGGGACAGGAGGTGAGCAGTACTTC.

This clonotype was seen a handful of times. The J gene is TRBJ2-1, the V gene TRBV3-1; no definite D call. V was cut by 4 bases and J by 5 bases, with 18 bases left in between. The CDR3 spans 16 residues. CDR1 and CDR2 (germline): LGHDT, YNNKEL (reference sequence). The CDR3 DNA is TGTGCCAGCAGCCGACCGGACGGGCATAGGAACAATGAGCAGTTCTTC. This codes for CASSRPDGHRNNEQFF.